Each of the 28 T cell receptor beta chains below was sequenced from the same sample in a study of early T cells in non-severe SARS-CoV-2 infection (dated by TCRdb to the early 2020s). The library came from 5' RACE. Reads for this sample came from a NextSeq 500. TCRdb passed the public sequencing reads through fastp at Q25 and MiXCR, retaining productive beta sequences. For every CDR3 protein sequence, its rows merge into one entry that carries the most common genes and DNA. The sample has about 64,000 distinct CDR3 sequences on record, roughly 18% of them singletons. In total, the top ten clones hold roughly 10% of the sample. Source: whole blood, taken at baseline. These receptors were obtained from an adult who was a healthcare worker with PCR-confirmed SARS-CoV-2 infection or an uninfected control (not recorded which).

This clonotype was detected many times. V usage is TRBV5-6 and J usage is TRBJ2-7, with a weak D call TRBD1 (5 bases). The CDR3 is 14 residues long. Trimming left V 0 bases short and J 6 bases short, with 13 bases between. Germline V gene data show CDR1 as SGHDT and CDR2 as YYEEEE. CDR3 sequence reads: CASSLGQGSVEQYF. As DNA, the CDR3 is TGTGCCAGCAGCTTGGGCCAGGGCTCGGTCGAGCAGTACTTC.

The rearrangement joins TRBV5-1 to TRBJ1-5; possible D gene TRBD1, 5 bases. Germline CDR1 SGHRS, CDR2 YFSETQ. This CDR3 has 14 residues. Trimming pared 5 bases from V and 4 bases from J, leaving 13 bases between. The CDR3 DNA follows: TGCGCCAGCAGTCGGTCAGGGCCTAATCAGCCCCAGCATTTT. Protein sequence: CASSRSGPNQPQHF.

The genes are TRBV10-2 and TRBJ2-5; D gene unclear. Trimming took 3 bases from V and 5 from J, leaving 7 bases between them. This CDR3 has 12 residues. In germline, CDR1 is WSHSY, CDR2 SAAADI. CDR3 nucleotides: TGCGCCAGCAGTGAACCCCCGGAGACCCAGTACTTC. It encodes CASSEPPETQYF.

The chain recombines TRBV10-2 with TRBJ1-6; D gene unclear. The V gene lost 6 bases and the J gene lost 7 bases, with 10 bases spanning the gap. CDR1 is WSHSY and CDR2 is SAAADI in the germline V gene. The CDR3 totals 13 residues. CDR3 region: CASRDVRNSPLHF. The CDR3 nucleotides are TGCGCCAGCAGGGACGTTAGGAATTCACCCCTCCACTTT.

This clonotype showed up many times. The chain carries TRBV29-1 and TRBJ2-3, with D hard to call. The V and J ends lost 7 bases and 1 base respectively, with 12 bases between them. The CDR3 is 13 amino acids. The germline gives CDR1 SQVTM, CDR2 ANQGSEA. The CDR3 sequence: CSGGGSRTDTQYF. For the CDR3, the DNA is TGCAGCGGCGGTGGGTCCCGCACAGATACGCAGTATTTT.

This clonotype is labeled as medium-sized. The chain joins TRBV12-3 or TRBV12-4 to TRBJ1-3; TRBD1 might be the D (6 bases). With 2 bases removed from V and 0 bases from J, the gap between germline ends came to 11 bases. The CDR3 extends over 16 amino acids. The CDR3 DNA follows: TGTGCCAGCAGTTTACGGGACACAGGCTCTGGAAACACCATATATTTT. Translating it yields CASSLRDTGSGNTIYF.

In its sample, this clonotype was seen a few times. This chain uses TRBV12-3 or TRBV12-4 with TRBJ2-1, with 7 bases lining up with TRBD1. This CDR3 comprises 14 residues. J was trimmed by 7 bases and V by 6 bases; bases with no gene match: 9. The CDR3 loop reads CASSPDRVGNEQFF. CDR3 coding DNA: TGTGCCAGCAGCCCCGACAGGGTTGGGAATGAGCAGTTCTTC.

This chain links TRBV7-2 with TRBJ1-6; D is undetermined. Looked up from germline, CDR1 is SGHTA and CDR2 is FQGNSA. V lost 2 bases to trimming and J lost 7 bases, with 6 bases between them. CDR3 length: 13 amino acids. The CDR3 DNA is TGTGCCAGCAGCTTAAGCGGAAATTCACCCCTCCACTTT. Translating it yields CASSLSGNSPLHF.

CDR3 sequence reads: CSARAVPSSYEQYF. The CDR3 bases are TGCAGTGCTAGAGCTGTCCCGAGCTCCTACGAGCAGTACTTC. The J gene is TRBJ2-7, the V gene TRBV20-1; D not certain. This CDR3 comprises 14 residues. Trimming cost V 1 base and J 0 bases, with 10 bases left between them. Germline values: CDR1 DFQATT, CDR2 SNEGSKA (reference sequence).

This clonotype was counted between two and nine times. The chain's CDR3 is CASSLASGPQETQYF. As DNA, the CDR3 is TGTGCCAGCAGCTTGGCCTCGGGTCCGCAAGAGACCCAGTACTTC. This chain uses TRBV5-6 with TRBJ2-5; no definite D call. The CDR3 loop spans 15 amino acids. V gave up 0 bases and J gave up 2 bases, with 11 bases separating them. Germline lookup yields CDR1 SGHDT and CDR2 YYEEEE.

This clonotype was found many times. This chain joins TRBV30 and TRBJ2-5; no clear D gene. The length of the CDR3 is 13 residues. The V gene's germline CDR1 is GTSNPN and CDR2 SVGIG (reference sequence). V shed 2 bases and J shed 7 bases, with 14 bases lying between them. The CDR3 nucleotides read TGTGCCTGGAGTTCTGCTGCCGCGAGGACCCAGTACTTC. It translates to CAWSSAAARTQYF.

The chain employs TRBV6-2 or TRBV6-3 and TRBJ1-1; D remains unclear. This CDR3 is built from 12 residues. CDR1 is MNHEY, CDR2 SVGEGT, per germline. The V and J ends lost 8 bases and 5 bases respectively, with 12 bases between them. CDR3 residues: CASHRSLTEAFF. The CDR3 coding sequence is TGTGCCAGCCATAGATCCCTGACTGAAGCTTTCTTT.

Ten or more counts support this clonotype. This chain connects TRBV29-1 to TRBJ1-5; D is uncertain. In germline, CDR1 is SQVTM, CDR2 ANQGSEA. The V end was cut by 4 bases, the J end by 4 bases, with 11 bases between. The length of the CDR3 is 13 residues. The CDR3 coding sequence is TGCAGCGTTGTTCTTGACGGGAATCAGCCCCAGCATTTT. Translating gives CSVVLDGNQPQHF. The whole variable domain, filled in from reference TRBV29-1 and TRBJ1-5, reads SAVISQKPSRDICQRGTSLTIQCQVDSQVTMMFWYRQQPGQSLTLIATANQGSEATYESGFVIDKFPISRPNLTFSTLTVSNMSPEDSSIYLCSVVLDGNQPQHFGDGTRLSIL.

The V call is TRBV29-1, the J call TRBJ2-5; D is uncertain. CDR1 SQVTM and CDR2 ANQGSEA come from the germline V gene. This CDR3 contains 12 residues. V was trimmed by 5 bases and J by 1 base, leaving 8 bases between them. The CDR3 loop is CSVPTGQETQYF. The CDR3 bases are TGCAGCGTTCCAACGGGCCAAGAGACCCAGTACTTC. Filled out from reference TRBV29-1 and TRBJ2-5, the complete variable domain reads SAVISQKPSRDICQRGTSLTIQCQVDSQVTMMFWYRQQPGQSLTLIATANQGSEATYESGFVIDKFPISRPNLTFSTLTVSNMSPEDSSIYLCSVPTGQETQYFGPGTRLLVL.

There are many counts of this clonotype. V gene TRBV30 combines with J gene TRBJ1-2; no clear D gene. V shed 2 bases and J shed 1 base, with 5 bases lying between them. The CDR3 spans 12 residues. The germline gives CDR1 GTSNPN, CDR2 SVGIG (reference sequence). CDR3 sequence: CAWSQINYGYTF. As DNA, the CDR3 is TGTGCCTGGAGTCAGATTAACTATGGCTACACCTTC.

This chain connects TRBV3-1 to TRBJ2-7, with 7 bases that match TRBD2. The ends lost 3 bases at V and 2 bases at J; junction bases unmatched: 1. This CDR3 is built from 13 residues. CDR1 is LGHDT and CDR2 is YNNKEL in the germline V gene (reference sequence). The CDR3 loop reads CASSHGGTYEQYF. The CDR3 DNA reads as TGTGCCAGCAGCCACGGGGGGACCTACGAGCAGTACTTC.

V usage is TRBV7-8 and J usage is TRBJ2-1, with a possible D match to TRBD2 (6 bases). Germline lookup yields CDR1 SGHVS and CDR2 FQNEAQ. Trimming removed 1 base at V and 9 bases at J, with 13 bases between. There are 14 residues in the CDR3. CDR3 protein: CASSLGTGLSEQFF. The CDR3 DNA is TGTGCCAGCAGCTTAGGGACGGGACTCAGTGAGCAGTTCTTC. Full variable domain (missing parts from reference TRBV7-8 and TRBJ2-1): GAGVSQSPRYKVAKRGQDVALRCDPISGHVSLFWYQQALGQGPEFLTYFQNEAQLDKSGLPSDRFFAERPEGSVSTLKIQRTQQEDSAVYLCASSLGTGLSEQFFGPGTRLTVL.

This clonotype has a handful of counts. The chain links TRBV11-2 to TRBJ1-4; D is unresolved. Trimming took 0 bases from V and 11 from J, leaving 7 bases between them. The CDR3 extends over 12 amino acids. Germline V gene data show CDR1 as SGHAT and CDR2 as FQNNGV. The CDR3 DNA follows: TGTGCCAGCAGCTTAGATGTGGGGAAACTGTTTTTT. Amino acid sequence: CASSLDVGKLFF.

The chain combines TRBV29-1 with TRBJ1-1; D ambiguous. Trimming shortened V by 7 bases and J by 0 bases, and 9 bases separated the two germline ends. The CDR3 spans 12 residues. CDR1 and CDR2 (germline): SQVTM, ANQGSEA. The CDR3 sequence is CSALTMNTEAFF. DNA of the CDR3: TGCAGCGCTCTTACGATGAACACTGAAGCTTTCTTT. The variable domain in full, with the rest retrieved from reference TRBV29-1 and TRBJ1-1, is SAVISQKPSRDICQRGTSLTIQCQVDSQVTMMFWYRQQPGQSLTLIATANQGSEATYESGFVIDKFPISRPNLTFSTLTVSNMSPEDSSIYLCSALTMNTEAFFGQGTRLTVV.

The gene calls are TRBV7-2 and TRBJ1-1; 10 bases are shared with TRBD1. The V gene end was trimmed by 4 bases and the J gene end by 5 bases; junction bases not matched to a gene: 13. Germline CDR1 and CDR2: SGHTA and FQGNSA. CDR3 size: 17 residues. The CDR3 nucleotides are TGTGCCAGCAGCTCATCCGGGACAGGGGTTGTAGGGACTGAAGCTTTCTTT. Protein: CASSSSGTGVVGTEAFF.

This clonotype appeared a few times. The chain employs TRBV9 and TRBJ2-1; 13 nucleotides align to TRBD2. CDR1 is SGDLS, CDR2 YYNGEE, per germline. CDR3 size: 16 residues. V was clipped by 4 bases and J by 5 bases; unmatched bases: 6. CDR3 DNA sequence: TGTGCCAGCAGCTACCGACTAGCGGGAGGACACAATGAGCAGTTCTTC. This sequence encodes CASSYRLAGGHNEQFF.

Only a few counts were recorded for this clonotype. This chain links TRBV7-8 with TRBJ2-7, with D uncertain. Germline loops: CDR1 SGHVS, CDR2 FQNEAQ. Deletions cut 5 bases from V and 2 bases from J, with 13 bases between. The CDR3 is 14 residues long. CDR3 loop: CASSPGRTTYEQYF. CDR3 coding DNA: TGTGCCAGCAGCCCTGGCCGCACTACCTACGAGCAGTACTTC.

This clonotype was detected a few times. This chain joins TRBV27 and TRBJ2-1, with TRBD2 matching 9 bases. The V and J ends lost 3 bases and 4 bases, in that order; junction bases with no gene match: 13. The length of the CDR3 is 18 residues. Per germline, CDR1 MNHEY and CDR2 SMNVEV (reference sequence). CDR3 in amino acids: CASSFSASGTSLYNEQFF. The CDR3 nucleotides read TGTGCCAGCAGTTTTTCCGCCTCCGGGACTAGCCTATACAATGAGCAGTTCTTC.

DNA for the CDR3: TGTGCCAGAAGCCACGGACAGGGAGGGGACATTCAGTACTTC. Translating it yields CARSHGQGGDIQYF. This chain links TRBV5-3 with TRBJ2-4; D is possibly TRBD1 (8 bases). TRBV5-3 is sorted into the ORF group, with uncertain function. Trimming left V 4 bases short and J 8 bases short, with 16 bases between. The CDR3 loop spans 14 amino acids.

The CDR3 loop is CASSYSIIRLETQYF. Here the CDR3 DNA reads TGTGCCAGCAGTTACTCGATAATCCGTTTGGAGACCCAGTACTTC. The rearrangement uses TRBV6-6 and TRBJ2-5, with unresolved D. CDR1 and CDR2 (germline): MNHNY, SVGAGI (reference sequence). This CDR3 is built from 15 residues. V lost 0 bases and J 5 bases, leaving 13 bases between the germline ends.

The chain's CDR3 is CASREAGPMNTEAFF. Here the CDR3 DNA reads TGTGCCAGCAGAGAGGCAGGACCGATGAACACTGAAGCTTTCTTT. The J gene is TRBJ1-1, the V gene TRBV2; D gene unclear. The V gene's germline CDR1 is SNHLY and CDR2 FYNNEI. There are 15 residues in the CDR3. V lost 6 bases and J 0 bases, leaving 14 bases between the germline ends.

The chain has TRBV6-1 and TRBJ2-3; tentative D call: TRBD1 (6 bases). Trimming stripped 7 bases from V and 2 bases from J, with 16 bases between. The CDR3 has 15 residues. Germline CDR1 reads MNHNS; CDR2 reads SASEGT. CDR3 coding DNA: TGTGCCAGCAATATGAGGGGGATGAACACAGATACGCAGTATTTT. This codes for CASNMRGMNTDTQYF.

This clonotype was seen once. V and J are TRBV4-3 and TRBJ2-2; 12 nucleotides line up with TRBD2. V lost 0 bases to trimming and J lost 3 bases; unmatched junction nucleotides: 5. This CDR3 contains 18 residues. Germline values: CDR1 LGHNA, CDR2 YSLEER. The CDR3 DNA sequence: TGCGCCAGCAGCCAAGATAGGCTAGCGGGAGGGGACACCGGGGAGCTGTTTTTT. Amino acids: CASSQDRLAGGDTGELFF.